A single sample is the source of the 22 T cell receptor beta chains below, sequenced in a study of T cells in tuberculosis. The protocol was immunoSEQ multiplex PCR, while the TCRdb copy is restricted to in-frame clones and leaves out a portion. The sample carries tens of thousands of clones, roughly 95% recorded once. The material sequenced was PBMCs. These receptors all come from a donor aged 5 to 30 with latent tuberculosis or without tuberculosis infection.

This chain connects TRBV13 to TRBJ1-1; maybe TRBD1 (5 bases). The germline gives CDR1 PRHDT, CDR2 FYEKMQ (reference sequence). The CDR3 extends over 15 amino acids. V was trimmed by 5 bases and J by 0 bases, leaving 13 bases between them. The CDR3 sequence: CASSRRGVLNTEAFF. DNA for the CDR3: TGTGCCAGCAGCCGCCGGGGGGTATTGAACACTGAAGCTTTCTTT.

In DNA form, the CDR3 reads TGCGCCAGCAGCTTGGGAGTCCGGACAGAAAGCACAGATACGCAGTATTTT. This sequence encodes CASSLGVRTESTDTQYF. The chain joins TRBV5-1 to TRBJ2-3; possibly TRBD1 for D (6 bases). The CDR3 length is 17 residues. The ends were cut back, 0 bases at V and 0 bases at J, with 14 bases in the middle. From germline, CDR1 is SGHRS and CDR2 YFSETQ.

V and J are TRBV4-2 and TRBJ2-2; TRBD2 agrees at 9 bases. Germline loops: CDR1 LGHNA, CDR2 YNFKEQ. CDR3 length equals 18 residues. With 1 base clipped from V and 0 bases from J, the junction kept 6 bases outside the gene matches. CDR3 loop: CASSQGLASGANTGELFF. The CDR3 DNA reads TGTGCCAGCAGCCAAGGATTGGCTAGCGGGGCGAACACCGGGGAGCTGTTTTTT.

CDR3 protein: CASRTGGKTEAFF. The CDR3 DNA sequence: TGTGCCAGCAGGACAGGGGGAAAGACTGAAGCTTTCTTT. The genes are TRBV6-1 and TRBJ1-1; TRBD1 matches 9 bases. CDR1 and CDR2 from the germline V gene are MNHNS and SASEGT. V trimming: 6 bases; J trimming: 5 bases; junction bases outside the gene matches: 4. This CDR3 comprises 13 residues.

This clone was recorded only once. V usage is TRBV6-1 and J usage is TRBJ1-1; D call uncertain. V was cut by 6 bases and J by 4 bases, with 18 bases left in between. This CDR3 has 15 residues. The germline gives CDR1 MNHNS, CDR2 SASEGT. CDR3 residues: CASSHTTELVTEAFF. In nucleotides, the CDR3 is TGTGCCAGCAGCCACACCACGGAGCTGGTCACTGAAGCTTTCTTT.

CDR3 amino acids: CASSLGQLNEKLFF. CDR3 nucleotides: TGTGCCAGCTCACTGGGACAGCTTAATGAAAAACTGTTTTTT. The rearrangement joins TRBV18 to TRBJ1-4, with TRBD1 matching 7 bases. The CDR3 runs to 14 residues. Germline loops: CDR1 KGHSH, CDR2 LQKENI. J was trimmed by 4 bases and V by 4 bases; bases with no gene match: 3.

The chain couples TRBV6-6 to TRBJ2-2; 8 bases line up with TRBD1. CDR1 and CDR2 from the germline V gene are MNHNY and SVGAGI (reference sequence). The CDR3 contains 15 residues. The V segment lost 2 bases and the J segment 5 bases; nucleotides outside the gene matches: 4. The CDR3 DNA is TGTGCCAGCAGTTACGGGACAGGAGGTACCGGGGAGCTGTTTTTT. Its protein is CASSYGTGGTGELFF.

The chain has TRBV11-1 and TRBJ2-1; maybe TRBD2 (6 bases). This CDR3 has 19 amino acids. Trimming removed 4 bases at V and 0 bases at J, with 22 bases between. CDR1 is SGHAT, CDR2 FQDESV, per germline (reference sequence). CDR3 sequence: CASSSPSGYGGSSYNEQFF. In nucleotides, the CDR3 is TGTGCCAGCAGCTCCCCCTCGGGGTATGGGGGGTCCTCCTACAATGAGCAGTTCTTC. Variable domain in full (rest from reference TRBV11-1 and TRBJ2-1): EAEVAQSPRYKITEKSQAVAFWCDPISGHATLYWYRQILGQGPELLVQFQDESVVDDSQLPKDRFSAERLKGVDSTLKIQPAELGDSAMYLCASSSPSGYGGSSYNEQFFGPGTRLTVL.

The chain combines TRBV6-1 with TRBJ2-7, with 7 bases identical to TRBD1. Germline V gene sequence: CDR1 MNHNS, CDR2 SASEGT. This CDR3 region has 14 residues. J was trimmed by 4 bases and V by 4 bases; bases with no gene match: 7. This CDR3 is CASSGQGTSYEQYF. CDR3 bases: TGTGCCAGCAGTGGACAGGGTACATCGTACGAGCAGTACTTC.

The V call is TRBV18, the J call TRBJ1-2; D call uncertain. The germline V gene has CDR1 KGHSH and CDR2 LQKENI. The CDR3 runs 15 residues. V was trimmed by 3 bases and J by 5 bases, leaving 16 bases between them. The CDR3, as DNA: TGTGCCAGCTCACCGTGGGCGGGAGAAACTTATGGCTACACCTTC. Translated, it gives CASSPWAGETYGYTF.

The CDR3 DNA is TGTGCCAGCAGTAAAGACCTCAGGGCCGGGGGCTACACCTTC. This translates into CASSKDLRAGGYTF. V is TRBV6-7 and J is TRBJ1-2; D might be TRBD1 (5 bases). TRBV6-7 is given ORF status, its function remaining uncertain. The CDR3 is 14 residues long. The V end lost 5 bases, the J end lost 8 bases, and 18 bases lay between the germline ends.

The gene calls are TRBV5-1 and TRBJ2-2; weak D call: TRBD1 (5 bases). The germline V gene has CDR1 SGHRS and CDR2 YFSETQ. The CDR3 is made up of 15 amino acids. V lost 3 bases and J lost 0, with 9 bases in between. This chain's CDR3 is CASSYRTANTGELFF. The CDR3 DNA sequence: TGCGCCAGCAGCTACAGGACCGCGAACACCGGGGAGCTGTTTTTT. Together with reference TRBV5-1 and TRBJ2-2, the CDR3 gives the full variable domain: KAGVTQTPRYLIKTRGQQVTLSCSPISGHRSVSWYQQTPGQGLQFLFEYFSETQRNKGNFPGRFSGRQFSNSRSEMNVSTLELGDSALYLCASSYRTANTGELFFGEGSRLTVL.

The chain has TRBV27 and TRBJ2-1, with 8 nucleotides matching TRBD2. The ends lost 6 bases at V and 5 bases at J; junction bases unmatched: 9. The germline gives CDR1 MNHEY, CDR2 SMNVEV (reference sequence). This CDR3 contains 15 residues. CDR3 sequence reads: CASSLPGGGHNEQFF. DNA of the CDR3: TGTGCCAGCAGCCTCCCCGGGGGGGGCCACAATGAGCAGTTCTTC.

The chain couples TRBV6-5 to TRBJ1-1, with D hard to call. Trimming cost V 0 bases and J 1 base, with 9 bases left between them. Germline V CDR1 and CDR2: MNHEY, SVGAGI. This CDR3 region has 15 residues. CDR3 protein: CASSYSMAGNTEAFF. The CDR3 nucleotides are TGTGCCAGCAGTTACTCGATGGCTGGGAACACTGAAGCTTTCTTT.

The chain links TRBV5-3 to TRBJ1-5; 7 bases fit TRBD1. TRBV5-3 is an ORF; its function is uncertain. This CDR3 region has 15 residues. Trimming took 4 bases from V and 3 from J; bases not matched to a gene: 7. The CDR3 loop reads CARSVYRGPNQPQHF. The CDR3 nucleotides read TGTGCCAGAAGCGTATACAGGGGTCCCAATCAGCCCCAGCATTTT.

The J gene is TRBJ1-4, the V gene TRBV19; TRBD1 is a possible D gene (6 bases). This CDR3 has 14 amino acids. Germline V CDR1 and CDR2: LNHDA, SQIVND (reference sequence). V lost 10 bases and J 4 bases, leaving 16 bases between the germline ends. CDR3 protein: CATGDTGHNEKLFF. CDR3 coding DNA: TGTGCCACCGGGGATACAGGGCATAATGAAAAACTGTTTTTT.

This rearrangement joins TRBV6-5 to TRBJ2-5; 7 nucleotides agree with TRBD1. Germline assignment: CDR1 MNHEY and CDR2 SVGAGI. The V and J ends lost 2 bases and 4 bases, in that order; junction bases with no gene match: 10. CDR3 length: 16 amino acids. CDR3 residues: CASSYLRTGGGETQYF. The CDR3 DNA is TGTGCCAGCAGTTACCTCAGGACAGGTGGGGGAGAGACCCAGTACTTC.

V gene TRBV18 combines with J gene TRBJ1-3, with TRBD1 identical over 7 bases. The V gene's germline CDR1 is KGHSH and CDR2 LQKENI. The CDR3 is 16 amino acids. The V gene end was trimmed by 4 bases and the J gene end by 1 base; junction bases not matched to a gene: 7. CDR3 in DNA: TGTGCCAGCTCACTCCAGGGGGAAGGGTCTGGAAACACCATATATTTT. Translation: CASSLQGEGSGNTIYF.

V usage is TRBV5-1 and J usage is TRBJ1-1; TRBD1 is a possible D gene (5 bases). The CDR3 consists of 15 residues. V was cut by 2 bases and J by 1 base, with 12 bases left in between. CDR1 is SGHRS and CDR2 is YFSETQ in the germline V gene. CDR3 in DNA: TGCGCCAGCAGCTTCTCTCCCGGGGGGAACACTGAAGCTTTCTTT. It codes for CASSFSPGGNTEAFF. The variable domain in full, with the rest retrieved from reference TRBV5-1 and TRBJ1-1, is KAGVTQTPRYLIKTRGQQVTLSCSPISGHRSVSWYQQTPGQGLQFLFEYFSETQRNKGNFPGRFSGRQFSNSRSEMNVSTLELGDSALYLCASSFSPGGNTEAFFGQGTRLTVV.

This clone is labeled as medium-sized. The CDR3 nucleotides are TGTGCCACCAGCTTCCGGGTGGAATCCGGGGAGCTGTTTTTT. Its translation: CATSFRVESGELFF. V usage is TRBV15 and J usage is TRBJ2-2; D is uncertain. V was pared by 5 bases and J by 6 bases, with 13 bases between. Looked up from germline, CDR1 is LNHNV and CDR2 is YYDKDF (reference sequence). CDR3 length: 14 amino acids.

The chain has TRBV9 and TRBJ1-2; possible D gene TRBD1, 6 bases. With 0 bases removed from V and 6 bases from J, the gap between germline ends came to 15 bases. The CDR3 is made up of 15 amino acids. CDR1 SGDLS and CDR2 YYNGEE come from the germline V gene. CDR3 in amino acids: CASSVGGGARDGYTF. In DNA, the CDR3 is TGTGCCAGCAGCGTAGGTGGGGGGGCAAGGGATGGCTACACCTTC.

J is TRBJ1-6 and V is TRBV9; no firm D call. The CDR3 is 15 amino acids. The V end lost 1 base, the J end lost 0 bases, and 5 bases lay between the germline ends. CDR1 is SGDLS and CDR2 is YYNGEE in the germline V gene. The CDR3 DNA sequence: TGTGCCAGCAGCGTACTGTTCTCCTATAATTCACCCCTCCACTTT. This sequence encodes CASSVLFSYNSPLHF.